These T cell receptor beta chains were read from a single sample in a study of post-analysis software for immune sequencing data. In TCRdb, the PCR reads were re-called with MiXCR into one record per CDR3 protein. This table holds 150,000 to 200,000 distinct CDR3 sequences, approximately 31% found once. Sequenced: blood. These receptors originate from a girl aged 10 to 17 with multiple sclerosis. CDR3s include the opening cysteine and the closing phenylalanine or tryptophan. Fields, in order: V gene, J gene, D gene, CDR3 length, clone size, CDR3 protein, CDR3 DNA. D genes are given only for firm matches. A clone size is listed for some rows: how often the clone was seen (once, few, many), or a class if it is expanded.

v_gene: TRBV4-1; j_gene: TRBJ2-1; d_gene: TRBD2; len: 14; abundance: many; CDR3aa: CASRSSGRWDEQFF; CDR3nt: TGCGCCAGCAGGTCTAGCGGGAGATGGGATGAGCAGTTCTTC
v_gene: TRBV9; j_gene: TRBJ2-3; d_gene: -; len: 14; abundance: few; CDR3aa: CASSVGVVTDTQYF; CDR3nt: TGTGCCAGCAGCGTAGGGGTTGTAACAGATACGCAGTATTTT
v_gene: TRBV10-3; j_gene: TRBJ2-3; d_gene: -; len: 11; abundance: many; CDR3aa: CAISTGDTQYF; CDR3nt: TGTGCCATCAGTACTGGGGATACGCAGTATTTT
v_gene: TRBV5-6; j_gene: TRBJ2-5; d_gene: TRBD2; len: 16; abundance: many; CDR3aa: CASSSPGLAEEETQYF; CDR3nt: TGTGCCAGCAGCTCCCCGGGACTAGCTGAAGAAGAGACCCAGTACTTC
v_gene: TRBV7-6; j_gene: TRBJ1-1; d_gene: -; len: 13; abundance: -; CDR3aa: CASSFGRNTEAFF; CDR3nt: TGTGCCAGCAGCTTCGGCAGAAACACTGAAGCTTTCTTT
v_gene: TRBV6-6; j_gene: TRBJ2-1; d_gene: TRBD2; len: 15; abundance: many; CDR3aa: CASNTSGRHGEGQFF; CDR3nt: TGTGCCAGCAATACTAGCGGGAGGCATGGGGAGGGGCAGTTCTTC
v_gene: TRBV5-1; j_gene: TRBJ1-2; d_gene: TRBD1; len: 15; abundance: many; CDR3aa: CASSFGDREGDGYTF; CDR3nt: TGCGCCAGCAGCTTTGGGGACAGGGAAGGGGATGGCTACACCTTC
v_gene: TRBV20-1; j_gene: TRBJ1-6; d_gene: -; len: 13; abundance: few; CDR3aa: CSARAPTNSPLHF; CDR3nt: TGCAGTGCTAGGGCGCCTACTAATTCACCCCTCCACTTT
v_gene: TRBV10-3; j_gene: TRBJ2-5; d_gene: TRBD2; len: 13; abundance: many; CDR3aa: CASGLAVQETQYF; CDR3nt: TGTGCCTCGGGGCTAGCGGTTCAAGAGACCCAGTACTTC
v_gene: TRBV7-6; j_gene: TRBJ2-1; d_gene: TRBD2; len: 15; abundance: few; CDR3aa: CASSSTSGKLNEQFF; CDR3nt: TGTGCCAGCAGCTCAACTAGCGGGAAATTGAATGAGCAGTTCTTC
v_gene: TRBV7-9; j_gene: TRBJ1-2; d_gene: -; len: 13; abundance: -; CDR3aa: CASSLVQNYGYTF; CDR3nt: TGTGCCAGCAGCTTGGTTCAGAACTATGGCTACACCTTC
v_gene: TRBV30; j_gene: TRBJ2-7; d_gene: -; len: 11; abundance: -; CDR3aa: CACSIPYEQYF; CDR3nt: TGTGCCTGTTCTATCCCCTACGAGCAGTACTTC
v_gene: TRBV19; j_gene: TRBJ2-5; d_gene: TRBD2; len: 14; abundance: once; CDR3aa: CASSTIAGREAQYF; CDR3nt: TGTGCCAGTAGTACAATAGCGGGAAGGGAGGCCCAGTACTTC
v_gene: TRBV3-1; j_gene: TRBJ2-7; d_gene: -; len: 14; abundance: many; CDR3aa: CASSPLQVTYEQYF; CDR3nt: TGTGCCAGCAGCCCCCTACAGGTTACCTACGAGCAGTACTTC
v_gene: TRBV28; j_gene: TRBJ1-5; d_gene: -; len: 14; abundance: -; CDR3aa: CASSWGGGAQPQHF; CDR3nt: TGTGCCAGCAGTTGGGGGGGAGGGGCGCAGCCCCAGCATTTT